This T cell receptor (beta chain) was found in a study of radiation and T cells in renal cell carcinoma. General observations from the study: From baseline, blood top tumor clonotypes peaked at 2 weeks post-radiation.

This clone was recorded once. Its antigen is still unknown. Profiling relied on immunoSEQ multiplex PCR, and the TCRdb table lists in-frame clones only, not all of them. The data contain over 90,000 clones, about 79% of them singletons. The time point here: blood 4 weeks post-SBRT, at nephrectomy. Treatment of the sample: 15 Gy SBRT to primary tumor, nephrectomy 4 weeks later. Nephrectomy followed 15 Gy stereotactic body radiation by 4 weeks. After SBRT, blood was collected at 2 and 4 weeks, plus baseline. The V and J ends lost 5 bases and 7 bases respectively, with 12 bases between them. The CDR3 length is 13 residues. Germline CDR1 and CDR2: LNHDA and SQIVND (reference sequence).

This sample comprised blood, obtained from a patient whose treatment included radiotherapy and nephrectomy. The genes are TRBV19 and TRBJ2-1; no reliable D call. The TCR sequence derives from a man in his sixties with renal cell carcinoma. CDR3 amino acids: CASSGLVYNEQFF. As DNA, the CDR3 is TGTGCCAGTAGTGGCCTGGTTTATAATGAGCAGTTCTTC.